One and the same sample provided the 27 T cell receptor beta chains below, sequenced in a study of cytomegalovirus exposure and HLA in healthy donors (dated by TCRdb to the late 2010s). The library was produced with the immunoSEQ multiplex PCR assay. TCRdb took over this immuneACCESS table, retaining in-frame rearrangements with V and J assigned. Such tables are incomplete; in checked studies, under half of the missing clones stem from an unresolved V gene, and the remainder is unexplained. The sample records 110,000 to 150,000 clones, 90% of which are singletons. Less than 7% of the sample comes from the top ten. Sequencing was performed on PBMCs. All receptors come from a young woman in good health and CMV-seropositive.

The CDR3 loop is CASSLAPSGTTGSPLHF. The CDR3, as DNA: TGTGCCAGCAGCTTAGCCCCTTCAGGGACAACTGGTTCACCCCTCCACTTT. The chain combines TRBV7-2 with TRBJ1-6; possibly TRBD1 for D (6 bases). CDR3 length: 17 amino acids. Germline V gene data show CDR1 as SGHTA and CDR2 as FQGNSA. Trimming removed 0 bases at V and 9 bases at J, with 18 bases between.

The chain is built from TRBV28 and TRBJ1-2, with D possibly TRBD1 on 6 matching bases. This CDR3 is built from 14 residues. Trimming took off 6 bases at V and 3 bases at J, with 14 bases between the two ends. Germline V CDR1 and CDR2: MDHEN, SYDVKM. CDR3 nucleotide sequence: TGTGCCAGCAGCCCGGACAGTTGGGACTATGGCTACACCTTC. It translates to CASSPDSWDYGYTF.

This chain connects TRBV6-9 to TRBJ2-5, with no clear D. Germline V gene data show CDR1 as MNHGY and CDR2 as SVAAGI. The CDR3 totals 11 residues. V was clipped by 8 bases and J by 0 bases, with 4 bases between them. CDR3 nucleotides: TGTGCCAGCCTGTACCAAGAGACCCAGTACTTC. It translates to CASLYQETQYF.

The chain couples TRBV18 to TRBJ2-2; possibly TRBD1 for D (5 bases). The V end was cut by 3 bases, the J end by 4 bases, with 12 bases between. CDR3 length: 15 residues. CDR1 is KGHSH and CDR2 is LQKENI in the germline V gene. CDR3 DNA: TGTGCCAGCTCACCGGGGCTTGCGGTCACCGGGGAGCTGTTTTTT. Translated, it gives CASSPGLAVTGELFF.

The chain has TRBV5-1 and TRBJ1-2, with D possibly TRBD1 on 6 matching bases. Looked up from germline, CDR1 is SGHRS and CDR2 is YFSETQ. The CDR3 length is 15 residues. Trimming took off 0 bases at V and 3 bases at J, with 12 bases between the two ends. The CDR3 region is CASSLVQGPDYGYTF. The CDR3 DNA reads TGCGCCAGCAGCTTGGTGCAGGGGCCGGACTATGGCTACACCTTC.

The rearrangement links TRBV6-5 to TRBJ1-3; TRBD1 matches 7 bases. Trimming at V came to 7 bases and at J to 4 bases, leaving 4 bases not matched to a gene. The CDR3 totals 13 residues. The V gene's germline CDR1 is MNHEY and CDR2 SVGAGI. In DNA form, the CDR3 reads TGTGCCAGCATAGACAGGGCGGGAAACACCATATATTTT. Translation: CASIDRAGNTIYF.

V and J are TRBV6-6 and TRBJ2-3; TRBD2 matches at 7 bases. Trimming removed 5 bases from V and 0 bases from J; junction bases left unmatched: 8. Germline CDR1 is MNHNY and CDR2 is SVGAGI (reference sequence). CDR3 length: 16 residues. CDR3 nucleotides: TGTGCCAGCAGTCGCCGGACTAGTAGGAGCACAGATACGCAGTATTTT. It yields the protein CASSRRTSRSTDTQYF.

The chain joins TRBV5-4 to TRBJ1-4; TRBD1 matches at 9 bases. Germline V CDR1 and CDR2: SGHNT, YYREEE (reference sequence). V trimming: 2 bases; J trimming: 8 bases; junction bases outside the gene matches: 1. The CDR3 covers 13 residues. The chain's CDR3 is CASSLDRGEKLFF. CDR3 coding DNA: TGTGCCAGCAGCTTAGACAGGGGGGAAAAACTGTTTTTT.

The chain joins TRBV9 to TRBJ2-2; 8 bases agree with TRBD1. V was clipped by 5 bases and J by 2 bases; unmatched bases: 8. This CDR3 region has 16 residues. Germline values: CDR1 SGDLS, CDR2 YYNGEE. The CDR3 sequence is CASSQWDRPNTGELFF. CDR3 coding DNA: TGTGCCAGCAGTCAATGGGACAGGCCCAACACCGGGGAGCTGTTTTTT.

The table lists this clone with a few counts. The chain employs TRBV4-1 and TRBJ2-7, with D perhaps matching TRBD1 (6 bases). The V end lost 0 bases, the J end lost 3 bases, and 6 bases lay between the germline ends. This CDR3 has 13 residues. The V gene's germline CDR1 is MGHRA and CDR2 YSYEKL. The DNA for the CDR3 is TGCGCCAGCAGCCAAGAACAGGGCTACGAGCAGTACTTC. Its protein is CASSQEQGYEQYF.

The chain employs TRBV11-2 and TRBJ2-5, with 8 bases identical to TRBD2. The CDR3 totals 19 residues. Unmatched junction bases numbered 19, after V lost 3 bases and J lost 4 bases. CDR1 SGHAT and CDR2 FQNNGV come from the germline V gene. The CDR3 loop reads CASSLRGREGPFEIETQYF. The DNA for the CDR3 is TGTGCCAGCAGCTTGAGGGGTCGGGAGGGCCCTTTCGAGATAGAGACCCAGTACTTC. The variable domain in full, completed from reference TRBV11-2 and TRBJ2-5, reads EAGVAQSPRYKIIEKRQSVAFWCNPISGHATLYWYQQILGQGPKLLIQFQNNGVVDDSQLPKDRFSAERLKGVDSTLKIQPAKLEDSAVYLCASSLRGREGPFEIETQYFGPGTRLLVL.

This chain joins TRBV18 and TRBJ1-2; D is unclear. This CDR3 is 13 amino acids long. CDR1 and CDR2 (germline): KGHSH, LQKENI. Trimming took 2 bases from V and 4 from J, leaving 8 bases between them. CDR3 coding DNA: TGTGCCAGCTCACCAGGAGGATCCTATGGCTACACCTTC. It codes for CASSPGGSYGYTF.

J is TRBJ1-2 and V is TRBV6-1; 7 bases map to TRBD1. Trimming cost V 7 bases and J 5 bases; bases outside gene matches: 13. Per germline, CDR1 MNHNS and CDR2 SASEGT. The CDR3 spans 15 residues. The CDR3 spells CASTELSDRRYGYTF. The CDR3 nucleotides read TGTGCCAGCACAGAGTTGTCGGACAGGAGATATGGCTACACCTTC.

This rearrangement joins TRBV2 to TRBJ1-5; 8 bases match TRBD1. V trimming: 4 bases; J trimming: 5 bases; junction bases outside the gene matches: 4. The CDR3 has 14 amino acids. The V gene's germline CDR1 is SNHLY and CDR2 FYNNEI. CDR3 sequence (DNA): TGTGCCAGCAGTGCCGACAGGGGATATCAGCCCCAGCATTTT. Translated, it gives CASSADRGYQPQHF.

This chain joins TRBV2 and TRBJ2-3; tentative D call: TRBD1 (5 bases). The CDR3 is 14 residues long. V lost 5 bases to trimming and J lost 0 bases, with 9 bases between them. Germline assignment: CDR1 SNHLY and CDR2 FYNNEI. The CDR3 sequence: CASSTGRSTDTQYF. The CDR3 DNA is TGTGCCAGCAGTACAGGCCGGAGCACAGATACGCAGTATTTT.

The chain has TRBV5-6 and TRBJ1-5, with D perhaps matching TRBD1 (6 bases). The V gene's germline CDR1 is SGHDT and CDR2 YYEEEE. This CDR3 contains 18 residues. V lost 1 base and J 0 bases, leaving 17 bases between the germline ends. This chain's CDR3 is CASSLRVGALYSNQPQHF. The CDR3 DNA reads TGTGCCAGCAGCTTGAGAGTGGGGGCACTTTATAGCAATCAGCCCCAGCATTTT.

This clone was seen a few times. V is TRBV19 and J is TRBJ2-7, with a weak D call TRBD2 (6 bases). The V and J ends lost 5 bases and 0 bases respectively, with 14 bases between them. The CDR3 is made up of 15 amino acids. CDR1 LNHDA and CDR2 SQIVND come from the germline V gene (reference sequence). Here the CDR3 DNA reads TGTGCCAGTAGTTTCGCGGGGCGAAGCTCCTACGAGCAGTACTTC. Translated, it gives CASSFAGRSSYEQYF.

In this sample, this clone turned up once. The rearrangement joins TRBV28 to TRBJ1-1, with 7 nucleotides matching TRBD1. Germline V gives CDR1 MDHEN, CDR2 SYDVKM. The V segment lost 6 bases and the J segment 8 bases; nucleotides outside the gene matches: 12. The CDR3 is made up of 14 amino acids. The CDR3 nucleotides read TGTGCCAGCAGGAAAGGAGGGGGCGGCCCGGAAGCTTTCTTT. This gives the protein CASRKGGGGPEAFF.

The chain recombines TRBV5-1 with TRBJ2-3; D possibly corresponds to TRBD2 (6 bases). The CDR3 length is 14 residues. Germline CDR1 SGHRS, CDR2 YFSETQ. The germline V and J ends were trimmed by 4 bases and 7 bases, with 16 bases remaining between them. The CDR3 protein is CASSPGGEGNTQYF. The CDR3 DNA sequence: TGCGCCAGCAGCCCCGGGGGTGAGGGTAATACGCAGTATTTT.

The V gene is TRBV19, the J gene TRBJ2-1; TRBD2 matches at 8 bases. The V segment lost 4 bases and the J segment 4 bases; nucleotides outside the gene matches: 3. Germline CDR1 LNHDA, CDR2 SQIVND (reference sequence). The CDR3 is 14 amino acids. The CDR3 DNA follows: TGTGCCAGTAGTACGGGGGGGCCGTACAATGAGCAGTTCTTC. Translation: CASSTGGPYNEQFF.

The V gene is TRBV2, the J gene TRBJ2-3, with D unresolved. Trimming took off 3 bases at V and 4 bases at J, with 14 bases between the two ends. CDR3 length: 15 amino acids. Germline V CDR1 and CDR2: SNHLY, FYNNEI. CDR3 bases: TGTGCCAGCAGTGAGGAATTAGCCTCTCCAGATACGCAGTATTTT. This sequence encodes CASSEELASPDTQYF.

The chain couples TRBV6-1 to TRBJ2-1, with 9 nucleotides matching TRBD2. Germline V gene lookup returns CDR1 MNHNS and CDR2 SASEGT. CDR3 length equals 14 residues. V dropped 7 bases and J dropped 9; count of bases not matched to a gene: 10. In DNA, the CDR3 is TGTGCCAGCAAGTTAGCGGGAGTGTTGGTTGAGCAGTTCTTC. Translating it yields CASKLAGVLVEQFF.

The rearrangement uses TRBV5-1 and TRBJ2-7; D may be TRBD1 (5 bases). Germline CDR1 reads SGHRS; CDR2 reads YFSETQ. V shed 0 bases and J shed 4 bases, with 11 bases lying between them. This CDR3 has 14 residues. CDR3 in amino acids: CASSLGREGYEQYF. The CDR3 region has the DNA TGCGCCAGCAGCTTGGGCAGGGAAGGTTACGAGCAGTACTTC. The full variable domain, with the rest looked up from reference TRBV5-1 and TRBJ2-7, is KAGVTQTPRYLIKTRGQQVTLSCSPISGHRSVSWYQQTPGQGLQFLFEYFSETQRNKGNFPGRFSGRQFSNSRSEMNVSTLELGDSALYLCASSLGREGYEQYFGPGTRLTVT.

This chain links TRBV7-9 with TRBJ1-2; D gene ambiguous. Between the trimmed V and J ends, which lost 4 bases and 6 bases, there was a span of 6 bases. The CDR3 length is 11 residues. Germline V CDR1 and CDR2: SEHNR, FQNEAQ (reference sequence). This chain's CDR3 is CASSSSHGYTF. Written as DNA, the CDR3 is TGTGCCAGCAGCTCAAGCCATGGCTACACCTTC. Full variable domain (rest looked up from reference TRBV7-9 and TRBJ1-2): DTGVSQNPRHKITKRGQNVTFRCDPISEHNRLYWYRQTLGQGPEFLTYFQNEAQLEKSRLLSDRFSAERPKGSFSTLEIQRTEQGDSAMYLCASSSSHGYTFGSGTRLTVV.

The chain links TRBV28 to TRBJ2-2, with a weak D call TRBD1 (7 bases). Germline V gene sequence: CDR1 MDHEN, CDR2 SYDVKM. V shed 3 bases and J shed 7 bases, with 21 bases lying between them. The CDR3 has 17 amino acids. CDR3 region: CASSFPLGGGGGGELFF. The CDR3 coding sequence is TGTGCCAGCAGTTTTCCCCTCGGTGGAGGGGGCGGCGGGGAGCTGTTTTTT.

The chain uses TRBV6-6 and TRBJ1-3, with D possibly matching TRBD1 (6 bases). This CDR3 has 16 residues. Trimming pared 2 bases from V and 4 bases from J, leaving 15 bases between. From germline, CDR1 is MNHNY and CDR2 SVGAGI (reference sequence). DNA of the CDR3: TGTGCCAGCAGTTACCTCCAGGGGTCCGCGGGAAACACCATATATTTT. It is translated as CASSYLQGSAGNTIYF.

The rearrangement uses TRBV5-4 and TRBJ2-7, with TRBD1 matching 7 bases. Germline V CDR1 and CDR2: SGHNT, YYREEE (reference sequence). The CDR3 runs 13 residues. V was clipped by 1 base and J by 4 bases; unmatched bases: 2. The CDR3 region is CASSLQGVYEQYF. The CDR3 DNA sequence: TGTGCCAGCAGCTTGCAGGGGGTATACGAGCAGTACTTC.